Described below is a single T cell receptor (beta chain) sequence and its context. Per the original methods: It was from reference gene primer amplification that nucleated cell counts were estimated. Repertoires were generated with immunoSEQ multiplex PCR, while TCRdb's copy carries only in-frame clones and drops some. That table gives V, J and clone size, and the DNA gave D and trimming. The sample consists of roughly 240,000 clones, about 82% of them appearing once. This sample is drawn from a study of blood T cell repertoires in COVID-19. Study-wide background: The cDNA or gDNA used as material had been derived from T cells, B-cell-depleted T cells, or PBMCs.

The study recruited people aged roughly 18 to 100 years across around 23 US areas. In Cohort 3, a recovered donor had either two negative PCRs, clearance, or symptom resolution. The CDR3 sequence is 13 residues long. With 9 bases removed from V and 4 bases from J, the gap between germline ends came to 13 bases. Germline V gene sequence: CDR1 MNHNY, CDR2 SVGAGI (reference sequence). The receptor's source is a woman in her forties or fifties who had recovered from COVID-19. The V and J genes are TRBV6-6 and TRBJ1-3, with no clear D. The specimen was PBMCs or T cells enriched from blood (not recorded which). The CDR3, as DNA: TGTGCCAGTCTTTCCCCACGGGGAAACACCATATATTTT. It specifies CASLSPRGNTIYF.